The 27 T cell receptor beta chains in this list originate from one sample, sequenced in a study of OX40 agonist ivuxolimab in advanced cancers. Here immunoSEQ multiplex PCR was the method, and the copy in TCRdb shows in-frame clones only, minus some. The data show around 58,000 clones, with approximately 90% seen just once and 1.2% to 1.5% held by the top ten. The sample was CD4+ or CD8+ T cells sorted from blood, taken in a trial of the OX40 agonist ivuxolimab. Every receptor here comes from an adult with an advanced solid tumor such as melanoma, head and neck, liver or kidney cancer.

Concerning this clone: Other DNA sequences in the sample encode the same CDR3. The V and J genes are TRBV18 and TRBJ2-5; D gene uncertain. V gave up 2 bases and J gave up 1 base, with 5 bases separating them. Germline V gene sequence: CDR1 KGHSH, CDR2 LQKENI. This CDR3 is built from 13 residues. The CDR3 region has the DNA TGTGCCAGCTCACCAGGATCCCAAGAGACCCAGTACTTC. It codes for CASSPGSQETQYF.

The chain couples TRBV30 to TRBJ1-6; a possible D gene is TRBD1 (5 bases). The V end lost 4 bases, the J end lost 7 bases, and 17 bases lay between the germline ends. The germline V gene has CDR1 GTSNPN and CDR2 SVGIG (reference sequence). The CDR3 has 15 amino acids. The CDR3: CAWISDGTANSPLHF. CDR3 sequence (DNA): TGTGCCTGGATTTCGGACGGGACGGCAAATTCACCCCTCCACTTT.

V gene TRBV15 combines with J gene TRBJ1-1; 7 nucleotides agree with TRBD1. The CDR3 is 12 amino acids. V gave up 6 bases and J gave up 3 bases; unmatched junction bases: 1. The germline V gene has CDR1 LNHNV and CDR2 YYDKDF (reference sequence). The CDR3 DNA sequence: TGTGCCACCAGGGGACAGTACACTGAAGCTTTCTTT. Its protein product is CATRGQYTEAFF.

V and J are TRBV30 and TRBJ2-1; possible D gene TRBD2, 6 bases. The CDR3 extends over 15 amino acids. The germline V gene encodes CDR1 GTSNPN and CDR2 SVGIG (reference sequence). V lost 6 bases and J 7 bases, leaving 22 bases between the germline ends. CDR3 in amino acids: CACGLSTAGRNEQFF. In DNA, the CDR3 is TGTGCCTGTGGTCTATCCACGGCGGGGCGGAATGAGCAGTTCTTC.

The chain combines TRBV9 with TRBJ2-3; D ambiguous. Trimming took off 0 bases at V and 4 bases at J, with 0 bases between the two ends. Germline V gene data show CDR1 as SGDLS and CDR2 as YYNGEE. This CDR3 spans 11 amino acids. CDR3 DNA sequence: TGTGCCAGCAGCGTAGCAGATACGCAGTATTTT. Protein product: CASSVADTQYF.

This clone came up once. As DNA, the CDR3 is TGTGCCAGCTCCGAGATCGTAAGGGAAAAACTGTTTTTT. Its translation: CASSEIVREKLFF. The chain couples TRBV18 to TRBJ1-4, with unresolved D. Germline CDR1 is KGHSH and CDR2 is LQKENI. The CDR3 is made up of 13 amino acids. Trimming removed 6 bases from V and 8 bases from J, with 13 bases in between.

The V and J genes are TRBV5-1 and TRBJ2-7; 10 nucleotides agree with TRBD2. CDR1 and CDR2 from the germline V gene are SGHRS and YFSETQ. The CDR3 contains 14 residues. The ends lost 5 bases at V and 0 bases at J; junction bases unmatched: 2. The CDR3 bases are TGCGCCAGCAGATCTAGCGGGAGCTCCTACGAGCAGTACTTC. Translated: CASRSSGSSYEQYF.

The chain carries TRBV6-1 and TRBJ1-1; D not certain. The CDR3 is made up of 12 amino acids. Germline V CDR1 and CDR2: MNHNS, SASEGT. V was pared by 3 bases and J by 8 bases, with 10 bases between. CDR3 region: CASSETGREAFF. Here the CDR3 DNA reads TGTGCCAGCAGTGAGACTGGGCGGGAAGCTTTCTTT.

The V call is TRBV11-1, the J call TRBJ1-1, with D possibly being TRBD1 (5 bases). The CDR3 has 13 amino acids. Looked up from germline, CDR1 is SGHAT and CDR2 is FQDESV (reference sequence). V was cut by 3 bases and J by 8 bases, with 13 bases left in between. CDR3 DNA sequence: TGTGCCAGCAGCTTCACGAGGGGAGCAGAAGCTTTCTTT. Translation: CASSFTRGAEAFF.

The chain recombines TRBV6-6 with TRBJ1-4; no reliable D call. The germline gives CDR1 MNHNY, CDR2 SVGAGI (reference sequence). Trimming removed 6 bases at V and 8 bases at J, with 16 bases between. The CDR3 has 14 residues. The DNA for the CDR3 is TGTGCCAGCAGCCCCCGGGCCAGTCGGGAAAAACTGTTTTTT. Its protein product is CASSPRASREKLFF.

This clone appeared once. The gene calls are TRBV19 and TRBJ2-5; TRBD2 aligns across 8 bases. Looked up from germline, CDR1 is LNHDA and CDR2 is SQIVND (reference sequence). This CDR3 contains 16 residues. V was clipped by 5 bases and J by 5 bases; unmatched bases: 13. CDR3: CASSPGREGFWETQYF. In nucleotides, the CDR3 is TGTGCCAGTAGTCCCGGACGGGAGGGGTTTTGGGAGACCCAGTACTTC.

The chain uses TRBV30 and TRBJ1-3, with D possibly being TRBD1 (6 bases). This CDR3 region has 15 residues. Germline CDR1 and CDR2: GTSNPN and SVGIG (reference sequence). The V end was cut by 3 bases, the J end by 7 bases, with 19 bases between. In DNA form, the CDR3 reads TGTGCCTGGAGGGAGGCGAACAGGGAGGCGAACACCATATATTTT. Its protein product is CAWREANREANTIYF.

V is TRBV2 and J is TRBJ2-3; TRBD2 is a possible D gene (6 bases). Trimming pared 6 bases from V and 1 base from J, leaving 14 bases between. The CDR3 totals 15 residues. Germline V lookup: CDR1 SNHLY, CDR2 FYNNEI. The CDR3 nucleotides read TGTGCCAGCAGAGCGGCGGGAAGCCGCACAGATACGCAGTATTTT. Protein: CASRAAGSRTDTQYF.

The rearrangement uses TRBV14 and TRBJ1-3, with D possibly matching TRBD1 (6 bases). CDR1 and CDR2 (germline): SGHDN, FVKESK. V lost 4 bases and J 0 bases, leaving 7 bases between the germline ends. The CDR3 is 14 amino acids. The CDR3, as DNA: TGTGCCAGCAGCCTACAGGGCTCTGGAAACACCATATATTTT. Translating gives CASSLQGSGNTIYF.

The chain combines TRBV30 with TRBJ1-3; D is perhaps TRBD1 (5 bases). The length of the CDR3 is 13 residues. CDR1 is GTSNPN and CDR2 is SVGIG in the germline V gene (reference sequence). V was shortened by 3 bases and J by 2 bases, with 8 bases between the two germline ends. The CDR3 DNA reads TGTGCCTGGAGCGCAGGGCCTGGAAACACCATATATTTT. Protein: CAWSAGPGNTIYF.

This clone showed up just once. The chain joins TRBV27 to TRBJ2-5, with D unresolved. The CDR3 extends over 13 amino acids. From germline, CDR1 is MNHEY and CDR2 SMNVEV (reference sequence). V was trimmed by 3 bases and J by 0 bases, leaving 5 bases between them. CDR3: CASSFRHQETQYF. CDR3 bases: TGTGCCAGCAGTTTTCGTCACCAAGAGACCCAGTACTTC.

This chain joins TRBV9 and TRBJ2-3; either TRBD1 or TRBD2 may supply D (5 bases each). Germline CDR1 and CDR2: SGDLS and YYNGEE. The CDR3 runs 15 residues. The ends were cut back, 3 bases at V and 6 bases at J, with 17 bases in the middle. CDR3 DNA sequence: TGTGCCAGCAGCGCCCACGACTCCTGGGGGGATACGCAGTATTTT. Translating it yields CASSAHDSWGDTQYF.

The chain recombines TRBV30 with TRBJ1-5, with D unresolved. V gave up 1 base and J gave up 1 base, with 8 bases separating them. The V gene's germline CDR1 is GTSNPN and CDR2 SVGIG (reference sequence). The CDR3 runs 14 residues. CDR3 DNA sequence: TGTGCCTGGAGTGAAGCCCCCAGCAATCAGCCCCAGCATTTT. It is translated as CAWSEAPSNQPQHF.

The chain links TRBV27 to TRBJ2-7; TRBD2 aligns across 7 bases. The J segment lost 6 bases and the V segment lost 3 bases, leaving 2 bases of the junction unmatched. This CDR3 has 12 residues. Germline V CDR1 and CDR2: MNHEY, SMNVEV (reference sequence). The CDR3, as DNA: TGTGCCAGCAGTTTTCGCGGGAGCGAGCAGTACTTC. Translated: CASSFRGSEQYF.

The rearrangement uses TRBV29-1 and TRBJ2-1; possible D gene TRBD2, 5 bases. Between the trimmed V and J ends, which lost 3 bases and 12 bases, there was a span of 15 bases. CDR1 and CDR2 (germline): SQVTM, ANQGSEA. CDR3 length: 12 amino acids. The CDR3, as DNA: TGCAGCGTTGAGGGTGGCGGGTTACGGCAGTTCTTC. It is translated as CSVEGGGLRQFF.

V usage is TRBV23-1 and J usage is TRBJ1-5, with D maybe TRBD1 (5 bases). Being an ORF, TRBV23-1 has a function that is uncertain. The CDR3 consists of 19 residues. V lost 0 bases and J 0 bases, leaving 18 bases between the germline ends. CDR3 bases: TGCGCCAGCAGTCAATCCTGGTGGGGGTGCGCGAATAGCAATCAGCCCCAGCATTTT. Residues: CASSQSWWGCANSNQPQHF.

The V call is TRBV27, the J call TRBJ2-5, with 8 bases that match TRBD1. The J call may be mistaken, given a closer DNA end match to TRBJ2-7. Germline V gives CDR1 MNHEY, CDR2 SMNVEV (reference sequence). This CDR3 comprises 14 residues. Here the CDR3 reads CASSLQGATYEQYF. CDR3 nucleotides: TGTGCCAGCAGTTTACAGGGGGCCACGTACGAGCAGTACTTC.

The V and J genes are TRBV6-5 and TRBJ2-5; unclear D gene. Germline CDR1 and CDR2: MNHEY and SVGAGI. V was trimmed by 4 bases and J by 0 bases, leaving 6 bases between them. CDR3 length: 13 residues. The DNA of the CDR3 is TGTGCCAGCAGTTTGACGTACCAAGAGACCCAGTACTTC. It translates to CASSLTYQETQYF.

The chain links TRBV30 to TRBJ2-1; D is ambiguous. Trimming removed 2 bases from V and 10 bases from J, with 9 bases in between. This CDR3 has 11 residues. Germline values: CDR1 GTSNPN, CDR2 SVGIG (reference sequence). The CDR3 DNA reads TGTGCCTGGAGTCGAGGAGACGAGCAGTTCTTC. The encoded protein is CAWSRGDEQFF.

The gene calls are TRBV6-4 and TRBJ2-7; D gene ambiguous. Germline V CDR1 and CDR2: MRHNA, SNTAGT. This CDR3 comprises 15 residues. Trimming stripped 2 bases from V and 3 bases from J, with 14 bases between. Here the CDR3 DNA reads TGTGCCAGCAGTGACCGGACGGCTCCATACTACGAGCAGTACTTC. This sequence encodes CASSDRTAPYYEQYF.

The CDR3 loop is CASSLQGGDTQYF. The DNA for the CDR3 is TGTGCCAGCAGCTTACAGGGTGGCGATACGCAGTATTTT. The chain uses TRBV5-6 and TRBJ2-3, with D perhaps matching TRBD1 (6 bases). The V and J ends lost 2 bases and 6 bases respectively, with 10 bases between them. CDR1 SGHDT and CDR2 YYEEEE come from the germline V gene. The CDR3 contains 13 residues.

This clone was seen once. The V call is TRBV6-1, the J call TRBJ1-2; D is undetermined. Trimming pared 8 bases from V and 6 bases from J, leaving 13 bases between. This CDR3 is 12 amino acids long. The germline V gene encodes CDR1 MNHNS and CDR2 SASEGT. The CDR3 reads CASAVPDNGYTF. CDR3 nucleotide sequence: TGTGCCAGCGCCGTTCCAGATAATGGCTACACCTTC.